The 20 T cell receptor beta chains in this list originate from one sample, sequenced in a study of blood T cell repertoires in COVID-19. Some clones are missing from TCRdb's copy, which holds only in-frame ones; the method was immunoSEQ multiplex PCR. The table lists more than 95,000 clones, 89% of them singletons. Sequencing used peripheral blood. These receptors were taken from a woman aged 55-75 years with acute or convalescent COVID-19.

The rearrangement links TRBV28 to TRBJ2-5, with 8 bases matching TRBD1. The CDR3 has 16 residues. Germline values: CDR1 MDHEN, CDR2 SYDVKM. J gave up 3 bases and V 5 bases, and 11 bases lay outside the gene matches. In nucleotides, the CDR3 is TGTGCCAGCAGTACGGGATCAGGGACAGGTGAAGAGACCCAGTACTTC. This codes for CASSTGSGTGEETQYF.

The genes are TRBV18 and TRBJ2-5, with D tentatively TRBD2 (5 bases). The CDR3 has 14 residues. CDR1 KGHSH and CDR2 LQKENI come from the germline V gene. V lost 6 bases to trimming and J lost 4 bases, with 15 bases between them. The chain's CDR3 is CASSLGGRSETQYF. The CDR3 coding sequence is TGTGCCAGCTCCCTAGGAGGTCGGTCAGAGACCCAGTACTTC.

This sequence joins TRBV5-4 and TRBJ2-1, with no clear D. The CDR3 is made up of 12 amino acids. The V and J ends lost 3 bases and 5 bases respectively, with 6 bases between them. Germline CDR1 is SGHNT and CDR2 is YYREEE (reference sequence). CDR3 nucleotides: TGTGCCAGCAGCTATGTCAACAATGAGCAGTTCTTC. This gives the protein CASSYVNNEQFF.

The chain links TRBV6-5 to TRBJ1-5; 11 nucleotides align to TRBD1. Germline V CDR1 and CDR2: MNHEY, SVGAGI. V lost 5 bases, J lost 5 bases, and 5 bases stayed unmatched. The CDR3 contains 15 residues. CDR3 DNA sequence: TGTGCCAGCAGTCCGCGGACAGGGGGCTATCAGCCCCAGCATTTT. Translation: CASSPRTGGYQPQHF.

The chain links TRBV7-6 to TRBJ2-7; D remains ambiguous. The V gene's germline CDR1 is SGHVS and CDR2 FNYEAQ. CDR3 length equals 14 residues. Trimming pared 0 bases from V and 2 bases from J, leaving 8 bases between. As DNA, the CDR3 is TGTGCCAGCAGCTTAGCGAGAGGTACCTACGAGCAGTACTTC. Its translation is CASSLARGTYEQYF.

The rearrangement joins TRBV18 to TRBJ1-4; 9 nucleotides agree with TRBD1. Germline V gene data show CDR1 as KGHSH and CDR2 as LQKENI. This CDR3 spans 14 amino acids. The junction had 4 bases not matched to a gene; V was cut back by 5 bases and J by 6 bases. The CDR3 reads CASSSTGGDEKLFF. For the CDR3, the DNA is TGTGCCAGCTCATCCACAGGGGGCGATGAAAAACTGTTTTTT.

The chain uses TRBV5-4 and TRBJ1-4, with D possibly being TRBD1 (6 bases). V was trimmed by 5 bases and J by 2 bases, leaving 10 bases between them. Germline V gene sequence: CDR1 SGHNT, CDR2 YYREEE (reference sequence). The CDR3 runs 14 residues. The CDR3 nucleotides are TGTGCCAGCAGTCCTGACAGGACTAATGAAAAACTGTTTTTT. Translated: CASSPDRTNEKLFF.

The J gene is TRBJ2-7, the V gene TRBV6-5; no clear D gene. The germline V and J ends were trimmed by 2 bases and 0 bases, with 8 bases remaining between them. Germline V lookup: CDR1 MNHEY, CDR2 SVGAGI. The CDR3 has 14 amino acids. The CDR3 here is CASSYGRSSYEQYF. In nucleotides, the CDR3 is TGTGCCAGCAGTTACGGGCGCAGCTCCTACGAGCAGTACTTC.

The CDR3 DNA reads TGCGCCAGCAGTGAGGGACAGGGATGGCCCCAGCATTTT. Protein sequence: CASSEGQGWPQHF. This rearrangement joins TRBV10-2 to TRBJ1-5, with 8 bases fitting TRBD1. CDR3 length equals 13 residues. Germline V gives CDR1 WSHSY, CDR2 SAAADI. V was clipped by 2 bases and J by 9 bases; unmatched bases: 3.

The chain has TRBV4-1 and TRBJ2-1, with 8 bases that match TRBD2. CDR3 length: 17 amino acids. V was clipped by 3 bases and J by 2 bases; unmatched bases: 9. Germline V lookup: CDR1 MGHRA, CDR2 YSYEKL. Here the CDR3 DNA reads TGCGCCAGCAGCCAGGCCTTTCTAGCGGGTGCCTACAATGAGCAGTTCTTC. Translated: CASSQAFLAGAYNEQFF.

The V call is TRBV5-1, the J call TRBJ2-6, with TRBD2 identical over 15 bases. This CDR3 has 19 amino acids. Germline V CDR1 and CDR2: SGHRS, YFSETQ. Trimming cost V 5 bases and J 4 bases; bases outside gene matches: 10. The CDR3 sequence is CASRSAGLAGGRGANVLTF. CDR3 in DNA: TGCGCCAGCAGATCTGCGGGACTAGCGGGGGGCCGGGGGGCCAACGTCCTGACTTTC.

This clone was recorded only once. The gene calls are TRBV30 and TRBJ1-4; TRBD1 matches at 11 bases. The CDR3 extends over 17 amino acids. The V gene end was trimmed by 8 bases and the J gene end by 2 bases; junction bases not matched to a gene: 13. The germline gives CDR1 GTSNPN, CDR2 SVGIG (reference sequence). The CDR3 region is CAVQGQGAKWTNEKLFF. CDR3 DNA sequence: TGTGCCGTCCAAGGACAGGGGGCGAAGTGGACTAATGAAAAACTGTTTTTT.

The chain employs TRBV24-1 and TRBJ1-2; 7 bases are shared with TRBD1. The CDR3 runs to 15 residues. J lost 4 bases, V lost 3 bases, and 7 bases had no gene match. Germline V lookup: CDR1 KGHDR, CDR2 SFDVKD. The CDR3 region has the DNA TGTGCCACCAGTGATCGCCAGGGGGACCTCTATGGCTACACCTTC. Translating gives CATSDRQGDLYGYTF.

This rearrangement joins TRBV7-9 to TRBJ2-7; 9 bases are shared with TRBD2. J gave up 0 bases and V 6 bases, and 15 bases lay outside the gene matches. This CDR3 is 18 amino acids long. CDR1 and CDR2 from the germline V gene are SEHNR and FQNEAQ (reference sequence). The CDR3 region is CASSQIRLAETLSYEQYF. Here the CDR3 DNA reads TGTGCCAGCAGTCAGATTCGACTAGCGGAGACCCTCTCCTACGAGCAGTACTTC. Full variable domain (rest looked up from reference TRBV7-9 and TRBJ2-7): DTGVSQNPRHKITKRGQNVTFRCDPISEHNRLYWYRQTLGQGPEFLTYFQNEAQLEKSRLLSDRFSAERPKGSFSTLEIQRTEQGDSAMYLCASSQIRLAETLSYEQYFGPGTRLTVT.

The gene calls are TRBV20-1 and TRBJ2-4; D might be TRBD1 (5 bases). CDR1 is DFQATT, CDR2 SNEGSKA, per germline (reference sequence). CDR3 size: 10 residues. V dropped 1 base and J dropped 13 bases, with 8 bases sitting between them. As DNA, the CDR3 is TGCAGTGCTAGAGTTGGACAACAGTACTTC. It encodes CSARVGQQYF.

The chain uses TRBV7-6 and TRBJ2-1, with D unresolved. This CDR3 contains 15 residues. The V end was cut by 4 bases, the J end by 2 bases, with 12 bases between. Germline loops: CDR1 SGHVS, CDR2 FNYEAQ. The CDR3 DNA sequence: TGTGCCAGCAGCTACCCGCCTATTACCTACAATGAGCAGTTCTTC. This gives the protein CASSYPPITYNEQFF.

The chain carries TRBV6-4 and TRBJ2-2; tentatively, D is TRBD1 (6 bases). The germline gives CDR1 MRHNA, CDR2 SNTAGT. The CDR3 covers 14 residues. V lost 6 bases to trimming and J lost 3 bases, with 11 bases between them. The CDR3: CASRRGMDTGELFF. CDR3 nucleotides: TGTGCCAGCAGGAGGGGGATGGACACCGGGGAGCTGTTTTTT.

The V call is TRBV6-4, the J call TRBJ2-3; unclear D gene. Germline V gene data show CDR1 as MRHNA and CDR2 as SNTAGT. Deletions cut 7 bases from V and 0 bases from J, with 11 bases between. The CDR3 length is 14 residues. CDR3: CASKVSSSTDTQYF. CDR3 nucleotides: TGTGCCAGCAAAGTCTCTAGTAGCACAGATACGCAGTATTTT.

This rearrangement joins TRBV5-4 to TRBJ1-2; 9 bases match TRBD1. CDR1 is SGHNT and CDR2 is YYREEE in the germline V gene (reference sequence). The CDR3 is 15 amino acids. V was clipped by 4 bases and J by 4 bases; unmatched bases: 8. In DNA form, the CDR3 reads TGTGCCAGCAGCGGACGGACAGGGGACGGCTATGGCTACACCTTC. Encoded protein: CASSGRTGDGYGYTF.

V is TRBV7-9 and J is TRBJ1-6; weak D call: TRBD1 (5 bases). The CDR3 extends over 17 amino acids. The germline CDR1 and CDR2 sequences are SEHNR and FQNEAQ (reference sequence). V lost 0 bases and J lost 5, with 14 bases in between. The CDR3: CASSLAGGRGNNSPLHF. CDR3 DNA: TGTGCCAGCAGCTTAGCCGGGGGGAGAGGCAATAATTCACCCCTCCACTTT.